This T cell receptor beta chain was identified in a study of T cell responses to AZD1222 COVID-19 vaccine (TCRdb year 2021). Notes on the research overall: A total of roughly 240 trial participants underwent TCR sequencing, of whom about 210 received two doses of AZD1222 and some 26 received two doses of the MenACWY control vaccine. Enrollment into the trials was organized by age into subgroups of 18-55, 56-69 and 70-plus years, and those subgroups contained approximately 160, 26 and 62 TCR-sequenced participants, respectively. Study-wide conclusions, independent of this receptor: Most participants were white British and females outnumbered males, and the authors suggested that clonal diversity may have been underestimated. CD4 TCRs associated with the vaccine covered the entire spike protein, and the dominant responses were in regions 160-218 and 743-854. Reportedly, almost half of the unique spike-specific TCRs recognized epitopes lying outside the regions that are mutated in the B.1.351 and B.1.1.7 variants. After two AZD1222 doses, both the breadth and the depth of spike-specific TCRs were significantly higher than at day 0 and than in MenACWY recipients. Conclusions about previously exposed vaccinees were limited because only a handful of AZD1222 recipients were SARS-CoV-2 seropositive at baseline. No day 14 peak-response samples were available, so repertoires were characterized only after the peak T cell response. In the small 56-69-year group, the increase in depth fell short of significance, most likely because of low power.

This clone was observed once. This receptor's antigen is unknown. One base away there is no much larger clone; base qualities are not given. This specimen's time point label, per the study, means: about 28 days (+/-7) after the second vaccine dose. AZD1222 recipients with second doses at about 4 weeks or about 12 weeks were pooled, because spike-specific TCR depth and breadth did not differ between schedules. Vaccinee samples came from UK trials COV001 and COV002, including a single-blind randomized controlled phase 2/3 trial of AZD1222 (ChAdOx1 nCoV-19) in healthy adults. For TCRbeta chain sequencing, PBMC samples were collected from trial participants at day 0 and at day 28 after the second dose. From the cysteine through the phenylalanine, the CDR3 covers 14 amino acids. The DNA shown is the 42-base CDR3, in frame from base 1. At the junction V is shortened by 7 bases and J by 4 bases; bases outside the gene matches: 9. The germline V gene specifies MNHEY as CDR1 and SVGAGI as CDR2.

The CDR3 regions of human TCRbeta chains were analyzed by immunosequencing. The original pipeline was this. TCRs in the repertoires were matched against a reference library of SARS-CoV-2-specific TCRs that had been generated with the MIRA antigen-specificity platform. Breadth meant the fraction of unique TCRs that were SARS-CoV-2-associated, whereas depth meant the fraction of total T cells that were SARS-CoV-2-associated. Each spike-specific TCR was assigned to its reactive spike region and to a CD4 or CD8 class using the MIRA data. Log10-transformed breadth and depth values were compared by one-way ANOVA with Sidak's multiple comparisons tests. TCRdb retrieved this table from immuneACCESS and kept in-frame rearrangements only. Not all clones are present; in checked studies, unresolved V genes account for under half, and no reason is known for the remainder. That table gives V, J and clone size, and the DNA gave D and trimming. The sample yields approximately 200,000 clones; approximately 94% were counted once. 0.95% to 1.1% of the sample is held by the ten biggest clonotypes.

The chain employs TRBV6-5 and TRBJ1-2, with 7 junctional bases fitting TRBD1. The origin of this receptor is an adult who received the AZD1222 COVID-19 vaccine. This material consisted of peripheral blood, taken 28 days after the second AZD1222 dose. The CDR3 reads CASKGDRVTYGYTF. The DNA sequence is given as TGTGCCAGCAAGGGGGACAGAGTCACCTATGGCTACACCTTC.